This paragraph reports one T cell receptor (beta chain). The antigen is unknown. Sequencing of the DNA from cultured CD4+ T cells was carried out with the Oncomine TCR Beta short-read assay. It was cultured CD4+ T cells from which genomic DNA was extracted. Using its own MiXCR run on the PCR reads, TCRdb lists one record per CDR3 protein. The table has about 20,000 distinct CDR3 sequences, roughly half seen once. The data stem from a study of vaccination and CD4 T cells after COVID-19. On the study more broadly: Post-vaccine specimens were obtained a median 72 days after dose two (range 14 to 241).

The treatment is: 10-day PBMC culture with coronavirus spike peptide pools or control peptides (ViraFEST assay). The V segment lost 5 bases and the J segment 2 bases; nucleotides outside the gene matches: 8. Looked up from germline, CDR1 is GTSNPN and CDR2 is SVGIG (reference sequence). The CDR3 covers 14 residues. The origin of this receptor is a human donor who had recovered from COVID-19. Sample: CD4+ T cells from blood, cultured in vitro. The chain links TRBV30 to TRBJ2-7; 8 bases fit TRBD2. The CDR3 DNA reads as TGTGCCTGGTCTCCGGGACTAGGAGCCTACGAGCAGTACTTC. Translating gives CAWSPGLGAYEQYF.